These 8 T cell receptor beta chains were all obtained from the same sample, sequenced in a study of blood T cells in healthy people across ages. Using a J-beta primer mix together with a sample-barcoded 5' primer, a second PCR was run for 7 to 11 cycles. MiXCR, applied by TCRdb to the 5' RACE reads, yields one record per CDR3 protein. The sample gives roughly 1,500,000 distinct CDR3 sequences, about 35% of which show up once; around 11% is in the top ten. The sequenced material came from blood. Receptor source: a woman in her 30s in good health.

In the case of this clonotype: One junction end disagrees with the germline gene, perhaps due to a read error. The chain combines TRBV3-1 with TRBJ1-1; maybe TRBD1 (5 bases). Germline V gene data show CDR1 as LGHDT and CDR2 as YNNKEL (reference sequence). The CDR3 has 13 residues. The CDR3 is CTSSRGQNTEAFF. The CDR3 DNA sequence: TGTACCAGCAGCCGCGGACAGAACACTGAAGCTTTCTTT.

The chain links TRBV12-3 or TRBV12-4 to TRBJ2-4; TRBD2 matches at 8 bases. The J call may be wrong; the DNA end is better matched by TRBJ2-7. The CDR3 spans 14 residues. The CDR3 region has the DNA TGTGCCAGCAGTCAAACGGGACTAGGGTCCGAGCAGTACTTC. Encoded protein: CASSQTGLGSEQYF.

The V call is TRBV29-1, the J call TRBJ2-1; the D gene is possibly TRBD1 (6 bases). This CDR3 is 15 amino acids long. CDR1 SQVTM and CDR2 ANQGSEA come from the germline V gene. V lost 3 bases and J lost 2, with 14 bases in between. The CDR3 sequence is CSVEVRGYAYNEQFF. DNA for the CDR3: TGCAGCGTTGAGGTCAGGGGCTACGCCTACAATGAGCAGTTCTTC.

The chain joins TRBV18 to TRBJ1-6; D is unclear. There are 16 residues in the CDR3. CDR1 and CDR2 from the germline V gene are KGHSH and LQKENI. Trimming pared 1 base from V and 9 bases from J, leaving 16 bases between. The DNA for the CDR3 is TGTGCCAGCTCACCACGAGGCGGACGCGCGAGTTCACCCCTCCACTTT. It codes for CASSPRGGRASSPLHF.

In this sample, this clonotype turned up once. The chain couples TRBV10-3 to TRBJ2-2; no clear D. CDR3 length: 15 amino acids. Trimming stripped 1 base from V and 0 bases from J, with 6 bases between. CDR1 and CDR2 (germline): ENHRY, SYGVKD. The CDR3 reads CAISELEANTGELFF. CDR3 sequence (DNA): TGTGCCATCAGTGAGTTAGAAGCGAACACCGGGGAGCTGTTTTTT.

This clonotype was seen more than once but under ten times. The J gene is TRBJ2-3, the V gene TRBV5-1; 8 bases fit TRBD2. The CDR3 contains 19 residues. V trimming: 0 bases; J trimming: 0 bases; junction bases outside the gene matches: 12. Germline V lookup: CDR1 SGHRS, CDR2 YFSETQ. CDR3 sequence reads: CASSLEGSGILTSTDTQYF. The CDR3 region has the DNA TGCGCCAGCAGCTTGGAGGGTAGCGGGATCCTTACTAGCACAGATACGCAGTATTTT.

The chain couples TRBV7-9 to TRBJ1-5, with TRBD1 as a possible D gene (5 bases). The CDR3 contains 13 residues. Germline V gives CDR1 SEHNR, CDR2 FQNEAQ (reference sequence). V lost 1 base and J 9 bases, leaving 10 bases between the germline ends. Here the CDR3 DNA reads TGTGCCAGCAGCTTAGGGGACGCTCGGCCCCAGCATTTT. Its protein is CASSLGDARPQHF.

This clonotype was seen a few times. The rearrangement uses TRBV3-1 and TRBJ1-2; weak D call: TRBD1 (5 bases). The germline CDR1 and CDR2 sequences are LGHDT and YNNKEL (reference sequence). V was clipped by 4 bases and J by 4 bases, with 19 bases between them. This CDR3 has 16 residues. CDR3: CASSLRTSLSPYGYTF. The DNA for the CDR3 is TGTGCCAGCAGCCTGAGGACATCCCTTAGCCCCTATGGCTACACCTTC.